The subject of this entry is one TCR beta chain. This clonotype was recorded at least ten times. No cognate antigen has been identified for it. No base-level quality is on record; no much larger clone is a single base apart. TCR beta CDR3 regions were amplified from RNA transcripts. The TCR CDR3 was subjected to a first round of RT-PCR using the HTBI primer set and the Qiagen OneStep RT-PCR kit. The libraries were constructed in a second round of multiplex PCR and then size-selected and purified. Sequencing of the libraries was done on an Illumina HiSeq2000 using paired-end 100 bp reads. As for how the authors treated the data: SOAPnuke was used to process the raw data, removing reads that contained adapters or uncalled bases, had a mean Phred below 15, or lacked an exact match to the constant primer or identifier. High-quality paired reads were merged using COPE v1.2.5, and each unique nucleotide sequence was defined as a clonotype. Clonotypes were aligned to IMGT TRBV, TRBD and TRBJ reference segments using MiTCR v1.1. Only V-J combinations with frequency above 0.0001, covering approximately 99% of repertoires, were analysed. A TCS score was defined as the ratio of F50 (clonal expansion) to E x V (chaos), with BLOSUM62-based TCRdist applied between CDR3 peptides within each V-J. Welch's t-statistics and random forest reduced fewer than 550 V-J features to 10 to 15, which were used in a naive Bayes classifier (R e1071). TCRdb reanalyzed the raw reads on its own, using fastp at Q25 for trimming and MiXCR for clone calling, and kept in-frame beta chains. Here each entry gathers all rows of one CDR3 protein and keeps the most common genes and DNA. These V and J calls rely on TCRdb rather than the paper's analysis. The sample table records 600,000 or so distinct CDR3 sequences; about 14% of these occur just once. The top ten clones comprise over 6% of the sample.

These data originate in a study of T cells in Graves' hyperthyroidism and ophthalmopathy (dated by TCRdb to about 2019). Broadly, across the study: Peripheral blood was collected at initial diagnosis, before any treatment. TCR Vbeta CDR3 sequencing of roughly 140 peripheral blood samples (over 40 ophthalmopathy, about 75 hyperthyroidism and roughly 17 progressor patients) is reported in the paper. In about 6 Graves' hyperthyroidism patients, the study also compared T-cell repertoires from thyroid tissue with T-cell repertoires from blood. To identify TCR V-J signatures that set the groups apart, the researchers used a discovery cohort of about a hundred patients, made up of 40 to 45 with Graves' ophthalmopathy and around 58 with stable Graves' hyperthyroidism. For training and testing, the roughly 97 patients in the discovery cohort were randomly divided in a 7:3 ratio. Once sampling was done, hyperthyroidism patients were given methimazole at a starting dose of 30 mg daily, whereas ophthalmopathy patients were given high-dose intravenous methylprednisolone. An independent validation cohort of 18 to 20 hyperthyroidism patients and 15 or so patients who later progressed to ophthalmopathy tested prospective prediction of ophthalmopathy. Broader findings and caveats from the paper: In validation, progression to ophthalmopathy was predicted by the model with roughly 71% sensitivity and 72.22% specificity, a median of 6.5 months before onset. Most expanded thyroid clonotypes (frequency above 0.001) were also detected in blood, a finding suggesting that blood repertoires may reflect thyroid immune responses. No statistical method was used to set the sample size in advance, and investigators knew the group allocation. In cross-validation, a model built on a 13 V-J signature told ophthalmopathy apart from stable hyperthyroidism with roughly 87% sensitivity and about 81% specificity, and in testing the same model reached 80%/75%.

Moderately to severely active disease, a Clinical Activity Score of at least 3, a NOSPECS grade of at least 4, and a duration under 3 months were present in ophthalmopathy patients. Patients with uncontrolled infections, other autoimmune diseases, pregnancy or lactation were excluded. Diagnoses were based on clinical symptoms, serum thyroxine and TRAb, thyroid ultrasound and orbital computed tomography. Ficoll-Paque density gradient centrifugation was used to isolate PBMCs from around 10 ml of fresh peripheral blood. Trizol reagent was used to extract total RNA, and RNA quality was then checked on an Agilent 2100 Bioanalyzer. The CDR3 contains 15 residues, cysteine and phenylalanine counted. The read is trimmed to its CDR3 DNA, 45 bases read in frame from base 1. CDR1 SGHVS and CDR2 FQNEAQ are derived from the germline V gene. V sheds 6 bases and J sheds 3 bases, leaving 15 bases between their ends.

Source material: blood. This sequence uses TRBV7-8 and TRBJ2-4, with TRBD2 as a weak D call on 5 bases. The receptor was derived from a woman between 18 and 30 years old with Graves' ophthalmopathy. The CDR3 region has the sequence CASRPRFSGKNIQYF. The DNA sequence is as follows: TGTGCCAGCAGGCCGCGTTTCAGCGGCAAAAACATTCAGTACTTC.